This T cell receptor (beta chain) was identified in a study of neurological immune-mediated disorders. This clonotype has at least ten counts. The CDR3 contains 15 residues. The V and J ends lost 0 bases and 4 bases respectively, with 12 bases between them. CDR1 and CDR2 from the germline V gene are LNHNV and YYDKDF (reference sequence). It was by 5'RACE with 10-nucleotide random UMIs that the cDNA was made. TCRdb fed the 5' RACE reads into MiXCR, producing one record per CDR3 protein. The sample holds around 64,000 distinct CDR3 sequences, 2.5% to 4% seen once. The sequencing input was PBMCs. J is TRBJ1-2 and V is TRBV15; unclear D gene. The sequence was obtained from a woman between 50 and 59 years old with multiple sclerosis. DNA for the CDR3: TGTGCCACCAGCAGAGATCTATTTGACGGCTATGGCTACACCTTC. Translating it yields CATSRDLFDGYGYTF. The whole variable domain, remainder taken from reference TRBV15 and TRBJ1-2, is DAMVIQNPRYQVTQFGKPVTLSCSQTLNHNVMYWYQQKSSQAPKLLFHYYDKDFNNEADTPDNFQSRRPNTSFCFLDIRSPGLGDTAMYLCATSRDLFDGYGYTFGSGTRLTVV.